These 13 T cell receptor beta chains share one sample of origin, sequenced in a study of CD8+ T cells in alopecia areata. Once RNA had been extracted, it was reverse transcribed into cDNA to act as the sequencing template. The assay was immunoSEQ multiplex PCR, and TCRdb's table has in-frame clones only and misses some. This table holds 140,000 to 150,000 clones, approximately 50% found once. The specimen comprised CD4+ T cells sorted from blood, sampled at week 0. All receptors derive from a human donor with alopecia areata.

The V and J genes are TRBV2 and TRBJ2-1; 9 positions match TRBD2. The J segment lost 11 bases and the V segment lost 5 bases, leaving 10 bases of the junction unmatched. Per germline, CDR1 SNHLY and CDR2 FYNNEI. This CDR3 comprises 14 residues. As DNA, the CDR3 is TGTGCCAGCAGTTCCGGGACTAGCTTTTTCAAGCAGTTCTTC. Protein product: CASSSGTSFFKQFF.

J is TRBJ2-7 and V is TRBV4-3; D unclear. CDR3 size: 14 residues. Germline-derived CDR1 and CDR2 are LGHNA and YSLEER. The V end lost 4 bases, the J end lost 1 base, and 11 bases lay between the germline ends. The CDR3 loop is CASSLTGRSYEQYF. The DNA for the CDR3 is TGCGCCAGCAGCCTCACCGGGCGTTCCTACGAGCAGTACTTC.

The sample holds a few counts of this clone. The V call is TRBV27, the J call TRBJ2-6; no reliable D call. Germline V gives CDR1 MNHEY, CDR2 SMNVEV (reference sequence). The CDR3 loop spans 17 amino acids. The V end was cut by 5 bases, the J end by 0 bases, with 14 bases between. This CDR3 reads CASSRVGIVSGANVLTF. The DNA for the CDR3 is TGTGCCAGCAGTCGTGTAGGGATCGTCTCTGGGGCCAACGTCCTGACTTTC.

The chain carries TRBV4-2 and TRBJ2-3; 9 positions agree with TRBD1. The germline V gene has CDR1 LGHNA and CDR2 YNFKEQ. The CDR3 has 16 residues. Trimming removed 3 bases from V and 3 bases from J; junction bases left unmatched: 7. The CDR3 coding sequence is TGTGCCAGCAGCCAGCAACAGGGGGCAGGGACAGATACGCAGTATTTT. Its protein product is CASSQQQGAGTDTQYF.

The sample holds a few counts of this clone. The same CDR3 can be traced to other DNA sequences in this sample. This sequence joins TRBV4-1 and TRBJ2-5; tentative D call: TRBD2 (5 bases). The germline CDR1 and CDR2 sequences are MGHRA and YSYEKL. V dropped 3 bases and J dropped 5 bases, with 16 bases sitting between them. CDR3 size: 15 residues. The CDR3 coding sequence is TGCGCCAGCAGCCAGGACGGATCCCGCGGGGAGACCCAGTACTTC. Translated: CASSQDGSRGETQYF.

The genes are TRBV7-2 and TRBJ2-7; D not certain. V lost 3 bases, J lost 0 bases, and 6 bases lay in between. This CDR3 has 13 amino acids. Germline CDR1 and CDR2: SGHTA and FQGNSA. CDR3 in amino acids: CASSLAISYEQYF. In DNA form, the CDR3 reads TGTGCCAGCAGCTTGGCGATCTCCTACGAGCAGTACTTC.

The CDR3 region has the DNA TGTGCCTGGAGTGTAGAGCTAAGGCGGTCGGAGACCCAGTACTTC. Its translation: CAWSVELRRSETQYF. V is TRBV30 and J is TRBJ2-5; D gene ambiguous. Looked up from germline, CDR1 is GTSNPN and CDR2 is SVGIG (reference sequence). V lost 0 bases, J lost 5 bases, and 16 bases lay in between. The CDR3 covers 15 residues. The full variable domain, its missing parts supplied by reference TRBV30 and TRBJ2-5, is SQTIHQWPATLVQPVGSPLSLECTVEGTSNPNLYWYRQAAGRGLQLLFYSVGIGQISSEVPQNLSASRPQDRQFILSSKKLLLSDSGFYLCAWSVELRRSETQYFGPGTRLLVL.

The rearrangement links TRBV15 to TRBJ2-7; D could derive from TRBD1 or TRBD2 (6 bases each). Looked up from germline, CDR1 is LNHNV and CDR2 is YYDKDF (reference sequence). The V end lost 5 bases, the J end lost 4 bases, and 15 bases lay between the germline ends. The CDR3 sequence is 14 residues long. CDR3 coding DNA: TGTGCCACCAGCTTGGGACCGGGGGCGTACGAGCAGTACTTC. It encodes CATSLGPGAYEQYF.

The V gene is TRBV11-2, the J gene TRBJ2-3; 8 bases fit TRBD2. The CDR3 extends over 15 amino acids. The germline gives CDR1 SGHAT, CDR2 FQNNGV. The V and J ends lost 4 bases and 0 bases, in that order; junction bases with no gene match: 3. The CDR3 region is CASSSPSGSTDTQYF. CDR3 bases: TGTGCCAGCAGCTCCCCTAGCGGGAGCACAGATACGCAGTATTTT.

V gene TRBV30 combines with J gene TRBJ1-2; 10 bases are shared with TRBD1. The junction had 3 bases not matched to a gene; V was cut back by 4 bases and J by 4 bases. Germline assignment: CDR1 GTSNPN and CDR2 SVGIG (reference sequence). This CDR3 has 13 amino acids. This CDR3 is CAWTGTGVYGYTF. DNA for the CDR3: TGTGCCTGGACTGGGACAGGGGTCTATGGCTACACCTTC.

J is TRBJ2-7 and V is TRBV29-1; D is unclear. The CDR3 loop spans 12 amino acids. V lost 4 bases, J lost 0 bases, and 7 bases lay in between. CDR1 and CDR2 (germline): SQVTM, ANQGSEA. In DNA, the CDR3 is TGCAGCGTTGGACGGAACTCCTACGAGCAGTACTTC. Its translation: CSVGRNSYEQYF.

This sequence joins TRBV28 and TRBJ2-5; no definite D call. The ends were cut back, 1 base at V and 5 bases at J, with 11 bases in the middle. This CDR3 comprises 14 residues. Germline CDR1 MDHEN, CDR2 SYDVKM. The CDR3 sequence is CASSLSPAKETQYF. The CDR3 DNA is TGTGCCAGCAGTTTATCCCCTGCAAAGGAGACCCAGTACTTC.

The chain recombines TRBV29-1 with TRBJ2-7, with D uncertain. In germline, CDR1 is SQVTM, CDR2 ANQGSEA. Trimming took off 5 bases at V and 3 bases at J, with 8 bases between the two ends. This CDR3 is built from 11 residues. The CDR3 loop reads CSVRENYEQYF. CDR3 DNA: TGCAGCGTTCGTGAAAACTACGAGCAGTACTTC.